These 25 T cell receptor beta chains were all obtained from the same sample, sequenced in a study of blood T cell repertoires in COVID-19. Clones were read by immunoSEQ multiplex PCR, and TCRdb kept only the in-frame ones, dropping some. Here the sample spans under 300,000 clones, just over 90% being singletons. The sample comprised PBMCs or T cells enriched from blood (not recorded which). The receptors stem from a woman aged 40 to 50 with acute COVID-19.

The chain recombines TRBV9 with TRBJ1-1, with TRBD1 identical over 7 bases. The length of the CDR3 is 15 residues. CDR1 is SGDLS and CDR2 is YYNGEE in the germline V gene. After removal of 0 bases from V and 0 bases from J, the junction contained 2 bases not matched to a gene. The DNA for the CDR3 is TGTGCCAGCAGCGTAGAGGGACAGCTGAACACTGAAGCTTTCTTT. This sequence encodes CASSVEGQLNTEAFF.

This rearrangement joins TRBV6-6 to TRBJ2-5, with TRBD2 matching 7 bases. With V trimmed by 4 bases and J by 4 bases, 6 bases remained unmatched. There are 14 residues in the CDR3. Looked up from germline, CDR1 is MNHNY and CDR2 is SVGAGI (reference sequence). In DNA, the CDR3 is TGTGCCAGCAGTTCCGCCGGGGGGACAGAGACCCAGTACTTC. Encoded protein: CASSSAGGTETQYF.

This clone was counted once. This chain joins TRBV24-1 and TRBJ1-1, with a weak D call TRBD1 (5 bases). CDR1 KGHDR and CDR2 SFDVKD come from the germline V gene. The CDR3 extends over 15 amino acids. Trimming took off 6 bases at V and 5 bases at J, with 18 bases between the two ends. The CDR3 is CATSPGRGVGTEAFF. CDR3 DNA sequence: TGTGCCACCAGTCCCGGGCGGGGGGTAGGGACTGAAGCTTTCTTT.

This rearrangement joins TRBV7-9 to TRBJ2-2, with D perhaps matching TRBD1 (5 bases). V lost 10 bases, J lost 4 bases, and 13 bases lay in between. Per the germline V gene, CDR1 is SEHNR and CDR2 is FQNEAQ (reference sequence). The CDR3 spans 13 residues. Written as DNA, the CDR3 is TGTGCCACCAGGGCCAGGGCCACCGGGGAGCTGTTTTTT. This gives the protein CATRARATGELFF.

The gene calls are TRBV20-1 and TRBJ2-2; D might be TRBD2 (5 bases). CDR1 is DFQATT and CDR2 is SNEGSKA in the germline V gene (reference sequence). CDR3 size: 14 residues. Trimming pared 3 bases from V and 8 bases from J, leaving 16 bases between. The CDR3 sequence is CSASGRGSPGELFF. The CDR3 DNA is TGCAGTGCTAGTGGTCGGGGTAGCCCAGGGGAGCTGTTTTTT.

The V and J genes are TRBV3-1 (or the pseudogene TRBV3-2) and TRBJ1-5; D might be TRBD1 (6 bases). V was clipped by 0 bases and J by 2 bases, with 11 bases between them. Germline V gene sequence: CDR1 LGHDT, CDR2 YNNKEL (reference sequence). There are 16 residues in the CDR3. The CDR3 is CASSQDAQGGNQPQHF. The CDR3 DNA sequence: TGTGCCAGCAGCCAAGACGCACAGGGAGGCAATCAGCCCCAGCATTTT.

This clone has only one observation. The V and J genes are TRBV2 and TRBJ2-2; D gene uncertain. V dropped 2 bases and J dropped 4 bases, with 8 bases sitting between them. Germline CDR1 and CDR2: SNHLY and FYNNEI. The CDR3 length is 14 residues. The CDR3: CASSEKGATGELFF. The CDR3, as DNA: TGTGCCAGCAGTGAAAAAGGAGCCACCGGGGAGCTGTTTTTT.

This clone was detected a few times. The CDR3 protein is CASSSNRAGNQPQHF. CDR3 in DNA: TGTGCCAGCAGCTCGAACAGGGCGGGCAATCAGCCCCAGCATTTT. This sequence joins TRBV6-5 and TRBJ1-5, with D possibly matching TRBD1 (6 bases). The CDR3 is 15 residues long. With 6 bases removed from V and 2 bases from J, the gap between germline ends came to 14 bases. The germline V gene encodes CDR1 MNHEY and CDR2 SVGAGI.

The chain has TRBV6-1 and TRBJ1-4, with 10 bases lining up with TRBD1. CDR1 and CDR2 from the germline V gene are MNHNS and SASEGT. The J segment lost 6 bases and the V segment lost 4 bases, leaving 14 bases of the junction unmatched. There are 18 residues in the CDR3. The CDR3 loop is CASSAAVPGQGWDEKLFF. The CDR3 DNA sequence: TGTGCCAGCAGTGCTGCGGTCCCGGGACAGGGGTGGGATGAAAAACTGTTTTTT.

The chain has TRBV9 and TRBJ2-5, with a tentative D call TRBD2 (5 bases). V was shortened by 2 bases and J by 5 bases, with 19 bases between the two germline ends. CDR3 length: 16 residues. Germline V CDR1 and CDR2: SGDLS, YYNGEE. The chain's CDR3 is CASSVQPRSASETQYF. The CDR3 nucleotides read TGTGCCAGCAGCGTTCAGCCACGCAGCGCTAGCGAGACCCAGTACTTC.

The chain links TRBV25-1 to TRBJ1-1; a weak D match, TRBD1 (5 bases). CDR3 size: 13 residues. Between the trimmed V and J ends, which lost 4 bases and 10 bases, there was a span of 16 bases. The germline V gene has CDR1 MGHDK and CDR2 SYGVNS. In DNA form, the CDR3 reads TGTGCCAGCAGTGGCCGGGACTCTCTGGGAGCTTTCTTT. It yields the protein CASSGRDSLGAFF. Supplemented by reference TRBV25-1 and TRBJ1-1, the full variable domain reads EADIYQTPRYLVIGTGKKITLECSQTMGHDKMYWYQQDPGMELHLIHYSYGVNSTEKGDLSSESTVSRIRTEHFPLTLESARPSHTSQYLCASSGRDSLGAFFGQGTRLTVV.

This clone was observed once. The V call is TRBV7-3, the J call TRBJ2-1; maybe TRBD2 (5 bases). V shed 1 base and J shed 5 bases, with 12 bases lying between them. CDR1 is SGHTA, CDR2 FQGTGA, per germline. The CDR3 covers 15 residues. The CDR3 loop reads CASSLSSETHNEQFF. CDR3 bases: TGTGCCAGCAGCTTAAGTAGCGAGACTCACAATGAGCAGTTCTTC. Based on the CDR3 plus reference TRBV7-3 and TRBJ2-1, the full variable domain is GAGVSQTPSNKVTEKGKYVELRCDPISGHTALYWYRQSLGQGPEFLIYFQGTGAADDSGLPNDRFFAVRPEGSVSTLKIQRTERGDSAVYLCASSLSSETHNEQFFGPGTRLTVL.

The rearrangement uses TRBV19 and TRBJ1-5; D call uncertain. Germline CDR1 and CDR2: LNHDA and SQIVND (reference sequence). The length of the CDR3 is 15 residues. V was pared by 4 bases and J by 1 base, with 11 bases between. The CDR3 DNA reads TGTGCCAGTAGTACCCTCGTCGGGAGCAATCAGCCCCAGCATTTT. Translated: CASSTLVGSNQPQHF.

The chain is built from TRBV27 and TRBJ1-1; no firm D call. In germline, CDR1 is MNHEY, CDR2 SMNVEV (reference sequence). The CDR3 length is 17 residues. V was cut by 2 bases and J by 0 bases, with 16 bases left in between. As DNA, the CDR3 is TGTGCCAGCAGTTTAAAGCTCGGTGCTTTGATGAACACTGAAGCTTTCTTT. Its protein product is CASSLKLGALMNTEAFF.

The CDR3 DNA is TGTGCCAGCTCACCGGTTCGGAGGACCTCCTACAATGAGCAGTTCTTC. Translated: CASSPVRRTSYNEQFF. The V call is TRBV18, the J call TRBJ2-1; the D gene is possibly TRBD2 (5 bases). Trimming stripped 3 bases from V and 0 bases from J, with 12 bases between. Germline CDR1 is KGHSH and CDR2 is LQKENI. The CDR3 length is 16 residues.

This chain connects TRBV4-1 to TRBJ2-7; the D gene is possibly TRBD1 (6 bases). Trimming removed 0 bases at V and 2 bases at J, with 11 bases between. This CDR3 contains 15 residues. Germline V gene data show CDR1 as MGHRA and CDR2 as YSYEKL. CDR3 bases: TGCGCCAGCAGCCAAGAAACAGGGCGGACCTACGAGCAGTACTTC. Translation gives CASSQETGRTYEQYF.

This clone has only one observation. The CDR3 is CASKDRDQPQHF. As DNA, the CDR3 is TGTGCCAGCAAGGACAGGGATCAGCCCCAGCATTTT. The genes are TRBV12-3 or TRBV12-4 and TRBJ1-5; 8 bases are shared with TRBD1. The trim removed 7 bases at V and 5 bases at J, leaving 1 base unmatched. The CDR3 has 12 amino acids.

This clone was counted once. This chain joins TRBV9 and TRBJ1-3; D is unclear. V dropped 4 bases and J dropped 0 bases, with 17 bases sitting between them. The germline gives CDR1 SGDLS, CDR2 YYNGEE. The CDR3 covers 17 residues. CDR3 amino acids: CASSTHPRRSSGNTIYF. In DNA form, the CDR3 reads TGTGCCAGCAGCACCCACCCCCGACGGAGCTCTGGAAACACCATATATTTT.

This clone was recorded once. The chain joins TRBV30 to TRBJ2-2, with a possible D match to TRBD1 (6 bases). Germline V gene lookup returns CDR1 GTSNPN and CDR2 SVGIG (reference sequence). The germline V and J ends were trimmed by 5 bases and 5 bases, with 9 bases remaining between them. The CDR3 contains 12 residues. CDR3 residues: CAWFTGTGELFF. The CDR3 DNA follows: TGTGCCTGGTTCACAGGGACCGGGGAGCTGTTTTTT.

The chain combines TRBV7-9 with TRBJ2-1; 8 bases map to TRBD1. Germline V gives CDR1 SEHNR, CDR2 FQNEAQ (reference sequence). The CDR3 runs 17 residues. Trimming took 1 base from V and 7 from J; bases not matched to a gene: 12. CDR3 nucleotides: TGTGCCAGCAGCTTAGTTGCTGTTGACAGGGGTCGGAATGAGCAGTTCTTC. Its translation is CASSLVAVDRGRNEQFF. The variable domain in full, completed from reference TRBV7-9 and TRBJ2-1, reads DTGVSQNPRHKITKRGQNVTFRCDPISEHNRLYWYRQTLGQGPEFLTYFQNEAQLEKSRLLSDRFSAERPKGSFSTLEIQRTEQGDSAMYLCASSLVAVDRGRNEQFFGPGTRLTVL.

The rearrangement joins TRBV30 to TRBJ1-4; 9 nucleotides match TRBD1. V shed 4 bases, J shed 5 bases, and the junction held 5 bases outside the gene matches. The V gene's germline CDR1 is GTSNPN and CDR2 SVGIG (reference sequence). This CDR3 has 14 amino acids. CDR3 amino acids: CAWKGTGRNEKLFF. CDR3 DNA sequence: TGTGCCTGGAAAGGGACAGGGCGAAATGAAAAACTGTTTTTT.

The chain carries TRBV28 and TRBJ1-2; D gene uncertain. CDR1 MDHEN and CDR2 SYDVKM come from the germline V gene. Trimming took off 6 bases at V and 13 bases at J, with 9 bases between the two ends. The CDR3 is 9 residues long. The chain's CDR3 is CASRRCSTF. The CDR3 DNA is TGTGCCAGCAGGCGGTGTAGCACCTTC.

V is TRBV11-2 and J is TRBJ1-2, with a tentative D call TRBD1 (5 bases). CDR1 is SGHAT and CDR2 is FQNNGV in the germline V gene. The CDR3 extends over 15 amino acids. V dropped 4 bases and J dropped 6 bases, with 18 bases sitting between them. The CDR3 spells CASSSPRGGVDGYTF. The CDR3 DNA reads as TGTGCCAGCAGCTCCCCCCGGGGAGGGGTTGATGGCTACACCTTC.

The CDR3 is CATSSPSPGGYTF. The CDR3 DNA reads as TGTGCCACCTCGTCCCCCTCTCCGGGTGGCTACACCTTC. This rearrangement joins TRBV21-1 to TRBJ1-2. TRBV21-1 is deemed a pseudogene. There are 13 residues in the CDR3.

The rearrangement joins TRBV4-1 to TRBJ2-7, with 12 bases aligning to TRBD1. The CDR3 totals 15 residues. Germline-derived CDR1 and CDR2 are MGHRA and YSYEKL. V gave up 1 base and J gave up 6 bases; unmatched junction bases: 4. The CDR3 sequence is CASSQAGQGASEQYF. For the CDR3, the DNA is TGCGCCAGCAGCCAAGCGGGACAGGGGGCGTCCGAGCAGTACTTC.